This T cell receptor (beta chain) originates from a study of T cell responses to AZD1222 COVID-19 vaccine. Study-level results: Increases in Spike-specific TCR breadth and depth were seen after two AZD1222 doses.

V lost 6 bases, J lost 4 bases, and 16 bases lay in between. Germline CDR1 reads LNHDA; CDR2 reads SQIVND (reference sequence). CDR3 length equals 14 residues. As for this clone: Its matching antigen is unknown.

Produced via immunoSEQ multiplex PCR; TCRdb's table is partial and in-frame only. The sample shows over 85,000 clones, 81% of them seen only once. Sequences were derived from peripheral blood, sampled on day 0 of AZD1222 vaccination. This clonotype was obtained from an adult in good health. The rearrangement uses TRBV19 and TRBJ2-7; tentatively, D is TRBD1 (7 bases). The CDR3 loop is CASSPGGTEYEQYF. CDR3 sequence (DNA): TGTGCCAGTAGCCCTGGAGGGACAGAGTACGAGCAGTACTTC. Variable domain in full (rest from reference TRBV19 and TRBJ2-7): DGGITQSPKYLFRKEGQNVTLSCEQNLNHDAMYWYRQDPGQGLRLIYYSQIVNDFQKGDIAEGYSVSREKKESFPLTVTSAQKNPTAFYLCASSPGGTEYEQYFGPGTRLTVT.